This TCR beta chain was recorded in a study of cytomegalovirus exposure and HLA in healthy donors. PCR primers comprised 60 Vbeta and 13 Jbeta primers. The protocol was immunoSEQ multiplex PCR, while the TCRdb copy is restricted to in-frame clones and leaves out a portion. The sample yields about 140,000 clones, around four fifths seen once. The CDR3 runs 15 residues. The V and J ends lost 3 bases and 4 bases, in that order; junction bases with no gene match: 7. Germline CDR1 is LNHDA and CDR2 is SQIVND (reference sequence). The chain links TRBV19 to TRBJ2-7; 9 nucleotides line up with TRBD1. The sequence was obtained from a male donor in good health and CMV-seronegative. Sequenced input: PBMCs. For the CDR3, the DNA is TGTGCCAGTAGTATTGGGGGACAGGGTTTTTACGAGCAGTACTTC. Translation: CASSIGGQGFYEQYF.